This record looks at one T cell receptor beta chain sequence and its context. Its antigen is undetermined. The record originates from a study of T cells in Graves' hyperthyroidism and ophthalmopathy. Regarding the study as a whole: In the blood, most expanded thyroid clonotypes above 0.001 appeared as well.

Germline CDR1 SGHAT, CDR2 FQDESV (reference sequence). Trimming pared 4 bases from V and 4 bases from J, leaving 13 bases between. This CDR3 has 14 residues. From RNA transcripts, TCR beta CDR3 regions were amplified. During a first-round RT-PCR of the TCR CDR3, the HTBI primer set was used. TCRdb reprocessed the multiplex PCR reads via MiXCR and lists one record per CDR3 protein. The sample yields a few hundred thousand distinct CDR3 sequences, approximately 25% seen once. The sequence was obtained from a man between 45 and 60 years old with Graves' hyperthyroidism. Input material: blood. V gene TRBV11-1 combines with J gene TRBJ2-5; D is possibly TRBD1 (5 bases). For the CDR3, the DNA is TGTGCCAGCAGCTCTCAGGGTCCCCTAGAGACCCAGTACTTC. It is translated as CASSSQGPLETQYF. Combining the CDR3 with reference TRBV11-1 and TRBJ2-5 gives the whole variable domain EAEVAQSPRYKITEKSQAVAFWCDPISGHATLYWYRQILGQGPELLVQFQDESVVDDSQLPKDRFSAERLKGVDSTLKIQPAELGDSAMYLCASSSQGPLETQYFGPGTRLLVL.